A selection of T cell receptor beta chains follows, all from one sample in a study of T cells expressing NK-cell markers. TCRdb re-called the 5' RACE reads, yielding one record per CDR3 amino acid sequence without DNA. The sample includes over 350,000 distinct CDR3 sequences. Sequencing was carried out using blood T cells: a sorted CD56 or NKG2C T cell subset, CD4+ or CD8+ T cells, or bulk PBMC T cells (not recorded which). The receptor set was obtained from a woman in her forties or fifties in good health. The CDR3 runs from the conserved cysteine through the conserved F or W. The order of the fields is CDR3 protein, J gene, V gene.

CDR3 protein: CASSSDWTGKVGGANVLTF
J gene: TRBJ2-6
V gene: TRBV12-3/TRBV12-4

CDR3 protein: CASIGAKNNEQFF
J gene: TRBJ2-1
V gene: TRBV27

CDR3 protein: CASSPPLAGGPGTQYF
J gene: TRBJ2-5
V gene: TRBV7-9

CDR3 protein: CASSNGPGVTTNEKLFF
J gene: TRBJ1-4
V gene: TRBV5-1

CDR3 protein: CASSNAGHEQFF
J gene: TRBJ2-1
V gene: TRBV6-2/TRBV6-3

CDR3 protein: CASSASGGPSPLEQFF
J gene: TRBJ2-1
V gene: TRBV9

CDR3 protein: CATTLGLAGYTGELFF
J gene: TRBJ2-2
V gene: TRBV15

CDR3 protein: CASDSGRENEQFF
J gene: TRBJ2-1
V gene: TRBV10-2

CDR3 protein: CASSFPGGYTF
J gene: TRBJ1-2
V gene: TRBV12-3/TRBV12-4

CDR3 protein: CSAATTSQETQYF
J gene: TRBJ2-5
V gene: TRBV20-1

CDR3 protein: CSAREQAHSEKLFF
J gene: TRBJ1-4
V gene: TRBV20-1

CDR3 protein: CASSWRPGGVNEQFF
J gene: TRBJ2-1
V gene: TRBV12-3/TRBV12-4

CDR3 protein: CAISSILKREKETQYF
J gene: TRBJ2-5
V gene: TRBV10-3

CDR3 protein: CASSPGTKQETQYF
J gene: TRBJ2-5
V gene: TRBV12-3/TRBV12-4

CDR3 protein: CASSAVAGGDYEQFF
J gene: TRBJ2-1
V gene: TRBV7-9

CDR3 protein: CASSRLAGIQETQYF
J gene: TRBJ2-5
V gene: TRBV11-2

CDR3 protein: CASSQGANYGYTF
J gene: TRBJ1-2
V gene: TRBV4-1

CDR3 protein: CAISDRDRGYNEQFF
J gene: TRBJ2-1
V gene: TRBV10-3

CDR3 protein: CASSSRDRGFRDTEAFF
J gene: TRBJ1-1
V gene: TRBV6-5